The 11 T cell receptor beta chains reported below all come from one sample, sequenced in a study of blood T cell repertoires in COVID-19. Clones were sequenced by immunoSEQ multiplex PCR, and TCRdb holds only the in-frame ones, with some missing. The sample consists of around 200,000 clones, around 83% of them appearing once. Sequences were obtained from peripheral blood. Receptor source: a man in his forties or fifties with active or convalescent COVID-19.

The chain couples TRBV18 to TRBJ1-5; D ambiguous. The germline CDR1 and CDR2 sequences are KGHSH and LQKENI. V lost 3 bases, J lost 5 bases, and 5 bases lay in between. The CDR3 runs 12 residues. In DNA, the CDR3 is TGTGCCAGCTCACCCGGTGATCAGCCCCAGCATTTT. Translation gives CASSPGDQPQHF.

The rearrangement links TRBV19 to TRBJ1-1; a weak D match, TRBD1 (6 bases). Trimming removed 7 bases at V and 1 base at J, with 10 bases between. Germline lookup yields CDR1 LNHDA and CDR2 SQIVND (reference sequence). This CDR3 has 13 amino acids. CDR3 in DNA: TGTGCCAGTATTGACAGGCCGAACACTGAAGCTTTCTTT. It codes for CASIDRPNTEAFF. The whole variable domain, remainder taken from reference TRBV19 and TRBJ1-1, is DGGITQSPKYLFRKEGQNVTLSCEQNLNHDAMYWYRQDPGQGLRLIYYSQIVNDFQKGDIAEGYSVSREKKESFPLTVTSAQKNPTAFYLCASIDRPNTEAFFGQGTRLTVV.

This clone was seen once. The V call is TRBV7-2, the J call TRBJ1-6; maybe TRBD1 (5 bases). The V gene's germline CDR1 is SGHTA and CDR2 FQGNSA. The CDR3 is 14 residues long. Trimming left V 0 bases short and J 6 bases short, with 6 bases between. The CDR3 bases are TGTGCCAGCAGCTTAGCCAGGGCTAATTCACCCCTCCACTTT. Protein sequence: CASSLARANSPLHF.

The chain carries TRBV27 and TRBJ1-5; the D gene is possibly TRBD1 (6 bases). Between the trimmed V and J ends, which lost 6 bases and 0 bases, there was a span of 9 bases. This CDR3 comprises 14 residues. CDR1 and CDR2 from the germline V gene are MNHEY and SMNVEV (reference sequence). The CDR3 nucleotides are TGTGCCAGCAGAGGACAGACTAGCAATCAGCCCCAGCATTTT. Residues: CASRGQTSNQPQHF.

The V and J genes are TRBV11-2 and TRBJ1-3; 7 nucleotides align to TRBD1. Trimming cost V 3 bases and J 4 bases; bases outside gene matches: 6. Germline V CDR1 and CDR2: SGHAT, FQNNGV. The CDR3 is 15 amino acids. CDR3 nucleotides: TGTGCCAGCAGCTTGAGGGGGCTGAACGGAAACACCATATATTTT. Encoded protein: CASSLRGLNGNTIYF.

Here the CDR3 reads CAISENRGLQETQYF. The CDR3 nucleotides read TGTGCCATCAGTGAAAACCGAGGGCTTCAAGAGACCCAGTACTTC. This chain uses TRBV10-3 with TRBJ2-5, with D maybe TRBD2 (5 bases). The CDR3 contains 15 residues. Germline CDR1 and CDR2: ENHRY and SYGVKD. Trimming left V 3 bases short and J 2 bases short, with 13 bases between.

The gene calls are TRBV5-1 and TRBJ1-1; TRBD1 matches at 10 bases. V dropped 4 bases and J dropped 3; count of bases not matched to a gene: 3. The CDR3 is made up of 14 amino acids. The germline V gene has CDR1 SGHRS and CDR2 YFSETQ. The CDR3 DNA reads as TGCGCCAGCAGCGGGGACAGGGGCTACACTGAAGCTTTCTTT. Translation: CASSGDRGYTEAFF.

CDR3 in amino acids: CASSPDRDSPLHF. DNA for the CDR3: TGTGCCAGCTCACCGGACAGGGATTCACCCCTCCACTTT. This chain links TRBV18 with TRBJ1-6; 8 positions agree with TRBD1. The germline V gene has CDR1 KGHSH and CDR2 LQKENI. CDR3 length: 13 amino acids. V was pared by 3 bases and J by 8 bases, with 0 bases of the junction left unmatched. The full variable domain, rest sourced from reference TRBV18 and TRBJ1-6, is NAGVMQNPRHLVRRRGQEARLRCSPMKGHSHVYWYRQLPEEGLKFMVYLQKENIIDESGMPKERFSAEFPKEGPSILRIQQVVRGDSAAYFCASSPDRDSPLHFGNGTRLTVT.

With respect to this clone: This sample also contains other DNA sequences that code for the same CDR3. This chain joins TRBV29-1 and TRBJ1-1, with 7 bases lining up with TRBD1. Germline V lookup: CDR1 SQVTM, CDR2 ANQGSEA. There are 10 residues in the CDR3. Germline trimming cut 7 bases from V and 6 bases from J; bases unmatched to any gene: 2. Here the CDR3 DNA reads TGCAGCGGAGGACAGGCTGAAGCTTTCTTT. This codes for CSGGQAEAFF.

V and J are TRBV11-3 and TRBJ2-1; tentatively, D is TRBD1 (6 bases). CDR1 SGHNT and CDR2 YENEEA come from the germline V gene. V dropped 6 bases and J dropped 13 bases, with 16 bases sitting between them. This CDR3 comprises 12 residues. The chain's CDR3 is CASSPDRRFQFF. The CDR3 DNA reads TGTGCCAGCAGTCCAGACAGGCGTTTCCAGTTCTTC.

V and J are TRBV27 and TRBJ1-1; the match to TRBD1 covers 7 bases. The CDR3 sequence is 15 residues long. Germline trimming cut 0 bases from V and 1 base from J; bases unmatched to any gene: 2. The germline gives CDR1 MNHEY, CDR2 SMNVEV (reference sequence). Here the CDR3 reads CASSLSHRGNTEAFF. CDR3 DNA sequence: TGTGCCAGCAGTTTATCGCACAGGGGGAACACTGAAGCTTTCTTT.